Listed here are 25 T cell receptor beta chains from one sample, sequenced in a study of molecular identifiers for immune sequencing clone quantification. TCRdb re-derived calls from the PCR reads in MiXCR, one entry per CDR3 protein. Of 7,500 to 10,000 distinct CDR3 sequences listed, 13% to 15% are singletons. The sample comprised naive CD8+ T cells from blood, with Jurkat cell RNA spiked in. This sample's subset: FACS-sorted CD8+CD4-CCR7+CD45RA+ naive T cells. The receptors were gathered from a human donor in good health. Some libraries in this study had Jurkat cell RNA spiked in.

This clonotype is judged medium-sized. The chain is built from TRBV4-3 and TRBJ2-7; D not resolved. Germline V gene sequence: CDR1 LGHNA, CDR2 YSLEER. The CDR3 length is 13 residues. V lost 4 bases and J lost 4, with 11 bases in between. DNA of the CDR3: TGCGCCAGCAGCCCGACAATGGGGTACGAGCAGTACTTC. This sequence encodes CASSPTMGYEQYF.

By sample share, this clonotype is medium-sized. The chain employs TRBV6-2 or TRBV6-3 and TRBJ2-7; no clear D. V lost 4 bases and J 1 base, leaving 8 bases between the germline ends. Germline V gene sequence: CDR1 MNHEY, CDR2 SVGEGT. The length of the CDR3 is 13 residues. CDR3 sequence reads: CASSSSRSYEQYF. The CDR3 DNA is TGTGCCAGCAGTTCCAGTAGGTCCTACGAGCAGTACTTC.

This clonotype is classed as medium-sized. J is TRBJ2-5 and V is TRBV5-4; 11 bases are a match to TRBD2. Per germline, CDR1 SGHNT and CDR2 YYREEE (reference sequence). The CDR3 consists of 15 residues. Germline trimming cut 1 base from V and 4 bases from J; bases unmatched to any gene: 3. In DNA form, the CDR3 reads TGTGCCAGCAGCTTGAGTCTAGCGGGAGGAGAGACCCAGTACTTC. Translated: CASSLSLAGGETQYF.

This clonotype was seen a few times. This chain uses TRBV19 with TRBJ1-5; 7 positions match TRBD1. CDR3 length equals 13 residues. Germline lookup yields CDR1 LNHDA and CDR2 SQIVND (reference sequence). V lost 7 bases, J lost 2 bases, and 2 bases stayed unmatched. The CDR3 spells CASNTGGNQPQHF. The CDR3 nucleotides are TGTGCCAGTAATACAGGGGGCAATCAGCCCCAGCATTTT.

This clonotype was counted ten times or more. This chain joins TRBV27 and TRBJ2-1; 10 nucleotides line up with TRBD2. The germline V gene encodes CDR1 MNHEY and CDR2 SMNVEV (reference sequence). V dropped 4 bases and J dropped 5; count of bases not matched to a gene: 8. This CDR3 contains 16 residues. Here the CDR3 DNA reads TGTGCCAGCAGTTCCCCGGCTAGCGGGAGTCACAATGAGCAGTTCTTC. This codes for CASSSPASGSHNEQFF.

This clonotype was seen just once. A junction end diverges from the germline sequence, so it may reflect a read error. This chain links TRBV28 with TRBJ2-3; 8 bases fit TRBD2. Germline assignment: CDR1 MDHEN and CDR2 SYDVKM. This CDR3 comprises 16 residues. The CDR3 nucleotides are TGTGCCAGCAGTACACGACTAGCGACGAGCGGAGATACGCAGTACTTT. Protein product: CASSTRLATSGDTQYF.

By share of the sample, this clonotype is medium-sized. V is TRBV7-2 and J is TRBJ2-5; 9 nucleotides align to TRBD2. This CDR3 contains 16 residues. The germline V gene encodes CDR1 SGHTA and CDR2 FQGNSA. Losses at the gene ends were 5 bases for V and 0 bases for J; bases not matched to a gene: 7. The CDR3 DNA reads as TGTGCCAGCAGCCAGATTCCTAGCGGGGACCAAGAGACCCAGTACTTC. This sequence encodes CASSQIPSGDQETQYF. The full variable domain, completed using reference TRBV7-2 and TRBJ2-5, is GAGVSQSPSNKVTEKGKDVELRCDPISGHTALYWYRQSLGQGLEFLIYFQGNSAPDKSGLPSDRFSAERTGGSVSTLTIQRTQQEDSAVYLCASSQIPSGDQETQYFGPGTRLLVL.

This clonotype qualifies as medium-sized. This CDR3 reads CASGLAGVKLKDTQYF. In nucleotides, the CDR3 is TGTGCCAGCGGTCTAGCGGGAGTCAAACTGAAAGATACGCAGTATTTT. The gene calls are TRBV13 and TRBJ2-3, with 10 nucleotides matching TRBD2. The CDR3 totals 16 residues. V was clipped by 8 bases and J by 5 bases; unmatched bases: 13. CDR1 and CDR2 from the germline V gene are PRHDT and FYEKMQ (reference sequence).

The CDR3 DNA reads as TGTGCCATCAGTGAGCCCCAGGGGGGTTTCTACGAGCAGTACTTC. The encoded protein is CAISEPQGGFYEQYF. The chain combines TRBV10-3 with TRBJ2-7; tentatively, D is TRBD1 (7 bases). Germline lookup yields CDR1 ENHRY and CDR2 SYGVKD. Trimming took 2 bases from V and 3 from J, leaving 14 bases between them. The CDR3 loop spans 15 amino acids.

A note on this clonotype: It may be a read error: a sequence one base away is much more abundant. The chain combines TRBV29-1 with TRBJ2-1; 8 nucleotides line up with TRBD2. In germline, CDR1 is SQVTM, CDR2 ANQGSEA. This CDR3 spans 15 amino acids. CDR3 sequence (DNA): TGCGGCGTTGAAGATCCAGCGGGGGCCTACAATGAGCAGTTCTTC. It translates to CGVEDPAGAYNEQFF.

This clonotype was recorded many times. CDR3 DNA sequence: TGTGCCAGCAGTTTAAGCGGGGCACTCACAGATACGCAGTATTTT. This encodes CASSLSGALTDTQYF. The rearrangement uses TRBV12-3 or TRBV12-4 and TRBJ2-3; 7 bases are a match to TRBD2. Unmatched junction bases numbered 4, after V lost 2 bases and J lost 2 bases. This CDR3 region has 15 residues.

This clonotype is deemed medium-sized. This rearrangement joins TRBV7-9 to TRBJ1-3; 8 positions agree with TRBD1. The CDR3 length is 15 residues. CDR1 SEHNR and CDR2 FQNEAQ come from the germline V gene (reference sequence). After removal of 4 bases from V and 4 bases from J, the junction contained 6 bases not matched to a gene. Here the CDR3 DNA reads TGTGCCAGCAGCTCCCAGGGGGCGACAGGAAACACCATATATTTT. Translating it yields CASSSQGATGNTIYF. The whole variable domain, filled in from reference TRBV7-9 and TRBJ1-3, reads DTGVSQNPRHKITKRGQNVTFRCDPISEHNRLYWYRQTLGQGPEFLTYFQNEAQLEKSRLLSDRFSAERPKGSFSTLEIQRTEQGDSAMYLCASSSQGATGNTIYFGEGSWLTVV.

This clonotype was detected a few times. Possible read error: a much larger clone is one base away. The chain has TRBV5-1 and TRBJ2-5, with D possibly TRBD1 on 6 matching bases. This CDR3 is built from 14 residues. The germline V gene has CDR1 SGHRS and CDR2 YFSETQ. Trimming left V 1 base short and J 7 bases short, with 14 bases between. The CDR3 region is CASSLIPGEGTQYF. CDR3 nucleotides: TGCGCCAGCAGCTTGATTCCAGGGGAAGGGACCCAGTACTTC.

This clonotype was seen ten or more times. V is TRBV7-9 and J is TRBJ2-5; TRBD2 aligns across 7 bases. The CDR3 contains 14 residues. Per germline, CDR1 SEHNR and CDR2 FQNEAQ (reference sequence). V trimming: 4 bases; J trimming: 4 bases; junction bases outside the gene matches: 6. CDR3 nucleotide sequence: TGTGCCAGCAGCTCACCGACTAGCTCAGAGACCCAGTACTTC. Protein product: CASSSPTSSETQYF. Full variable domain (outside the CDR3, taken from reference TRBV7-9 and TRBJ2-5): DTGVSQNPRHKITKRGQNVTFRCDPISEHNRLYWYRQTLGQGPEFLTYFQNEAQLEKSRLLSDRFSAERPKGSFSTLEIQRTEQGDSAMYLCASSSPTSSETQYFGPGTRLLVL.

This clonotype has ten or more counts. This rearrangement joins TRBV29-1 to TRBJ2-1, with a tentative D call TRBD2 (6 bases). The CDR3 extends over 15 amino acids. From germline, CDR1 is SQVTM and CDR2 ANQGSEA. Trimming removed 1 base at V and 1 base at J, with 11 bases between. In DNA form, the CDR3 reads TGCAGCGTTGAAGGTGGGGGACTTTCCTACAATGAGCAGTTCTTC. This translates into CSVEGGGLSYNEQFF.

This clonotype counts as medium-sized. V is TRBV12-3 or TRBV12-4 and J is TRBJ2-2; TRBD1 agrees at 9 bases. V lost 3 bases, J lost 6 bases, and 20 bases stayed unmatched. This CDR3 spans 20 amino acids. The CDR3 region has the DNA TGTGCCAGCAGTTTTTGGGGGGCCGGAAAACAGGGGGCACATGCCGGGGAGCTGTTTTTT. Translated: CASSFWGAGKQGAHAGELFF.

This clonotype is classed as medium-sized. This rearrangement joins TRBV4-2 to TRBJ2-7, with 10 bases aligning to TRBD2. Germline-derived CDR1 and CDR2 are LGHNA and YNFKEQ. This CDR3 has 15 amino acids. V lost 3 bases to trimming and J lost 2 bases; unmatched junction nucleotides: 4. The CDR3 is CASSQGLAGAYEQYF. Written as DNA, the CDR3 is TGTGCCAGCAGCCAGGGGCTAGCGGGAGCCTACGAGCAGTACTTC.

The CDR3: CASSVKGPASGSYNEQFF. The CDR3 DNA is TGTGCCAGTAGTGTTAAAGGGCCGGCCAGCGGGAGCTACAATGAGCAGTTCTTC. V is TRBV19 and J is TRBJ2-1, with 8 bases aligning to TRBD2. Germline V gene sequence: CDR1 LNHDA, CDR2 SQIVND (reference sequence). The ends lost 5 bases at V and 3 bases at J; junction bases unmatched: 15. CDR3 length equals 18 residues.

This clonotype was picked up many times. The CDR3 here is CASSIMGGQGAGDTQYF. The CDR3, as DNA: TGTGCCAGTAGTATCATGGGGGGACAGGGGGCTGGAGATACGCAGTATTTT. The genes are TRBV19 and TRBJ2-3, with TRBD1 matching over 12 bases. This CDR3 region has 17 residues. Germline V gene lookup returns CDR1 LNHDA and CDR2 SQIVND (reference sequence). V trimming: 3 bases; J trimming: 5 bases; junction bases outside the gene matches: 9.

This clonotype is medium-sized. The rearrangement uses TRBV4-3 and TRBJ2-1; D possibly corresponds to TRBD2 (5 bases). CDR1 LGHNA and CDR2 YSLEER come from the germline V gene. This CDR3 region has 13 residues. Trimming cost V 3 bases and J 6 bases, with 9 bases left between them. In DNA form, the CDR3 reads TGCGCCAGCAGCCATGGCCGGGGCAATGAGCAGTTCTTC. It specifies CASSHGRGNEQFF.

This clonotype was seen only a few times. It may be a read error: a sequence one base away is much more abundant. V is TRBV4-1 and J is TRBJ1-1; possible D gene TRBD1, 6 bases. CDR3 length: 16 residues. Per germline, CDR1 MGHRA and CDR2 YSYEKL. As DNA, the CDR3 is TGCGCCAGCAACCAAGTAGGGGGGGCCGGCGAAACTGAAGCTTTCTTT. This translates into CASNQVGGAGETEAFF.

Of note for this clonotype: Germline is not matched at one junction end, which may reflect a read error. This chain links TRBV5-1 with TRBJ2-1, with a weak D call TRBD1 (5 bases). The CDR3 covers 16 residues. Germline V gives CDR1 SGHRS, CDR2 YFSETQ. CDR3 DNA sequence: TGCGCCAGCAGCTCCCCCCCGACAGAACCCTACGATGAGCAGTTCTTC. It specifies CASSSPPTEPYDEQFF.

This clonotype showed up many times. The rearrangement uses TRBV5-1 and TRBJ2-1; 9 bases are shared with TRBD2. J lost 10 bases, V lost 0 bases, and 2 bases had no gene match. The CDR3 extends over 13 amino acids. CDR1 and CDR2 from the germline V gene are SGHRS and YFSETQ. The CDR3 coding sequence is TGCGCCAGCAGCTTGGAGACTAGCGGAGAGCAGTTCTTC. Residues: CASSLETSGEQFF.

Regarding this clonotype: A read error may explain this, as a much larger clone is one base away. V is TRBV28 and J is TRBJ2-7; no reliable D call. CDR3 size: 13 residues. The V gene lost 3 bases and the J gene lost 2 bases, with 8 bases spanning the gap. Per germline, CDR1 MDHEN and CDR2 SYDVKM. CDR3 nucleotides: TGTGCCAGCAGTTTTCACAACACCTACGAGCAGTACTTC. Its translation is CASSFHNTYEQYF.

Relative to its sample, this clonotype is medium-sized. CDR3 protein: CASSQGGTGRYTDTQYF. In DNA form, the CDR3 reads TGCGCCAGCAGCCAAGGAGGGACAGGGCGATACACAGATACGCAGTATTTT. V is TRBV4-3 and J is TRBJ2-3, with TRBD1 matching over 9 bases. Trimming took 1 base from V and 2 from J; bases not matched to a gene: 7. Germline assignment: CDR1 LGHNA and CDR2 YSLEER. The CDR3 spans 17 residues.